The subject of this entry is one T cell receptor beta chain. What it binds is unknown. A junction boundary mismatches the germline segment, possibly from a read error. This specimen belongs to a study of molecular identifiers for immune sequencing clone quantification. Across the whole study: In replicates, the authors split RNA from 20,000 or 100,000 naive CD8 cells five ways and sequenced four.

General study points: Spiked TCR RNA from one Jurkat cell reportedly showed up when mixed among one million naive cells. Clones with over 20 RNA copies captured over 97% of effector molecules but under 1% of naive ones.

Germline values: CDR1 MDHEN, CDR2 SYDVKM. This CDR3 has 14 amino acids. MiXCR was run by TCRdb on the PCR reads, yielding one entry per CDR3 protein. The table records about 40,000 distinct CDR3 sequences, around 18% of them present only once. CD8+CD4-CCR7+CD45RA+ sorting gave the naive CD8 T cells. This chain joins TRBV28 and TRBJ1-5; the match to TRBD1 covers 7 bases. Sequenced: naive CD8+ T cells from blood, with Jurkat cell RNA spiked in. Subset denoted: FACS-sorted CD8+CD4-CCR7+CD45RA+ naive T cells. This sequence originates from a human donor in good health. Some libraries in this study had Jurkat cell RNA spiked in. The CDR3 is CACSSTDRDQPQHF. In nucleotides, the CDR3 is TGTGCCTGCAGTTCAACCGACAGGGACCAGCCCCAGCATTTT.